These 17 T cell receptor beta chains share one sample of origin, sequenced in a study of shared T cell receptors in the human thymus. Using immunoSEQ multiplex PCR, the repertoire was profiled, and TCRdb retains in-frame clones only, with some absent. The sample holds under 850,000 clones; roughly 90% are singletons and the top ten take 0.0095% to 0.013%. These data also featured in a second study, about human thymus T cells.

Source material: thymocytes. These receptors originate from a boy under two years old with a congenital heart defect.

The DNA of the CDR3 is TGTGCCAGCAGCCCCGGGACTAGCGGGGTCAGCACAGATACGCAGTATTTT. Protein product: CASSPGTSGVSTDTQYF. The J gene is TRBJ2-3, the V gene TRBV27; 13 bases are a match to TRBD2. The CDR3 runs 17 residues. The junction had 6 bases not matched to a gene; V was cut back by 6 bases and J by 0 bases. CDR1 MNHEY and CDR2 SMNVEV come from the germline V gene (reference sequence).

This chain uses TRBV7-8 with TRBJ1-5; 7 nucleotides match TRBD1. The length of the CDR3 is 16 residues. The V segment lost 6 bases and the J segment 1 base; nucleotides outside the gene matches: 9. Germline loops: CDR1 SGHVS, CDR2 FQNEAQ. As DNA, the CDR3 is TGTGCCAGCAGGAGACAGGGATGGAGCAGCAATCAGCCCCAGCATTTT. This translates into CASRRQGWSSNQPQHF.

This sequence joins TRBV4-3 and TRBJ2-7; D possibly corresponds to TRBD2 (6 bases). CDR1 and CDR2 from the germline V gene are LGHNA and YSLEER. The germline V and J ends were trimmed by 1 base and 5 bases, with 18 bases remaining between them. The CDR3 is made up of 16 amino acids. CDR3 DNA: TGCGCCAGCAGCCAAGGTCCCGGGACCCGGAGGGACGAGCAGTACTTC. Translation gives CASSQGPGTRRDEQYF.

The V and J genes are TRBV6-1 and TRBJ2-3; the D is unclear. The germline V gene has CDR1 MNHNS and CDR2 SASEGT. The CDR3 extends over 11 amino acids. The V end lost 6 bases, the J end lost 10 bases, and 11 bases lay between the germline ends. CDR3 region: CASRGPESQYF. CDR3 nucleotides: TGTGCCAGCAGGGGCCCTGAGTCGCAGTATTTT.

J is TRBJ2-5 and V is TRBV6-1; possibly TRBD1 for D (6 bases). CDR1 is MNHNS and CDR2 is SASEGT in the germline V gene. The CDR3 is made up of 15 amino acids. V dropped 3 bases and J dropped 5 bases, with 16 bases sitting between them. As DNA, the CDR3 is TGTGCCAGCAGTGATTCTATCAGGGGCGGCGAGACCCAGTACTTC. Protein sequence: CASSDSIRGGETQYF.

This clone showed up just once. V usage is TRBV7-6 and J usage is TRBJ2-7, with TRBD2 matching 10 bases. Germline CDR1 is SGHVS and CDR2 is FNYEAQ. The length of the CDR3 is 16 residues. V dropped 5 bases and J dropped 0; count of bases not matched to a gene: 7. Written as DNA, the CDR3 is TGTGCCAGCAGCCCTGGACTAGCGGCCCTCTCCTACGAGCAGTACTTC. It codes for CASSPGLAALSYEQYF. The full variable domain, completed using reference TRBV7-6 and TRBJ2-7, is GAGVSQSPRYKVTKRGQDVALRCDPISGHVSLYWYRQALGQGPEFLTYFNYEAQQDKSGLPNDRFSAERPEGSISTLTIQRTEQRDSAMYRCASSPGLAALSYEQYFGPGTRLTVT.

This rearrangement joins TRBV10-1 to TRBJ2-1; 9 nucleotides match TRBD1. The CDR3 totals 17 residues. Germline CDR1 reads WNHNN; CDR2 reads SYGVQD (reference sequence). Losses at the gene ends were 5 bases for V and 4 bases for J; bases not matched to a gene: 12. CDR3: CASSSTQDRGVYNEQFF. The CDR3 DNA sequence: TGCGCCAGCAGTTCTACCCAGGACAGGGGAGTATACAATGAGCAGTTCTTC.

The rearrangement joins TRBV6-1 to TRBJ2-7, with 7 bases aligning to TRBD2. The ends lost 4 bases at V and 2 bases at J; junction bases unmatched: 8. Germline V gene sequence: CDR1 MNHNS, CDR2 SASEGT. The CDR3 loop spans 15 amino acids. CDR3 coding DNA: TGTGCCAGCAGTGGTGCTAGCGGTACGACCTACGAGCAGTACTTC. Amino acid sequence: CASSGASGTTYEQYF.

The rearrangement links TRBV10-3 to TRBJ2-1; 8 bases align to TRBD2. Germline-derived CDR1 and CDR2 are ENHRY and SYGVKD. Unmatched junction bases numbered 12, after V lost 3 bases and J lost 5 bases. The CDR3 is 17 residues long. CDR3 in amino acids: CAISDPALSGNHNEQFF. The CDR3 nucleotides read TGTGCCATCAGTGACCCCGCCCTTAGCGGGAACCACAATGAGCAGTTCTTC.

This chain uses TRBV5-8 with TRBJ1-5, with unresolved D. Trimming left V 3 bases short and J 1 base short, with 14 bases between. The CDR3 runs to 16 residues. CDR1 SGHTS and CDR2 YDEGEE come from the germline V gene. The CDR3 is CASSSPRGSSNQPQHF. The CDR3 DNA reads as TGTGCCAGCAGCTCCCCGCGGGGTTCGAGCAATCAGCCCCAGCATTTT.

The table lists this clone with a count of one. The chain has TRBV7-3 and TRBJ2-1, with D possibly matching TRBD1 (8 bases). Germline CDR1 is SGHTA and CDR2 is FQGTGA. The CDR3 sequence is 18 residues long. V lost 2 bases and J lost 0, with 17 bases in between. CDR3 amino acids: CASSLGQGKRDSYNEQFF. DNA of the CDR3: TGTGCCAGCAGCTTAGGACAGGGAAAGCGGGACTCCTACAATGAGCAGTTCTTC.

This chain's CDR3 is CASSLTNGTSQTYEQYF. CDR3 coding DNA: TGTGCCAGCAGCTTAACGAACGGGACTAGCCAAACCTACGAGCAGTACTTC. V is TRBV7-2 and J is TRBJ2-7; 9 bases are a match to TRBD2. The CDR3 is 17 residues long. Germline CDR1 is SGHTA and CDR2 is FQGNSA. The trim removed 2 bases at V and 2 bases at J, leaving 10 bases unmatched. The variable domain in full, completed from reference TRBV7-2 and TRBJ2-7, reads GAGVSQSPSNKVTEKGKDVELRCDPISGHTALYWYRQSLGQGLEFLIYFQGNSAPDKSGLPSDRFSAERTGGSVSTLTIQRTQQEDSAVYLCASSLTNGTSQTYEQYFGPGTRLTVT.

The gene calls are TRBV7-2 and TRBJ1-2, with a possible D match to TRBD1 (5 bases). V lost 2 bases and J lost 8, with 12 bases in between. The length of the CDR3 is 13 residues. The germline V gene encodes CDR1 SGHTA and CDR2 FQGNSA. CDR3 amino acids: CASSLNRSDGYTF. As DNA, the CDR3 is TGTGCCAGCAGCTTAAACAGGAGTGACGGCTACACCTTC.

The V gene is TRBV7-2, the J gene TRBJ2-3, with D possibly TRBD2 on 5 matching bases. CDR1 and CDR2 from the germline V gene are SGHTA and FQGNSA. The V end lost 5 bases, the J end lost 0 bases, and 18 bases lay between the germline ends. The CDR3 loop spans 17 amino acids. CDR3 amino acids: CASSPKRTWTSTDTQYF. CDR3 bases: TGTGCCAGCAGCCCAAAAAGAACTTGGACTAGCACAGATACGCAGTATTTT.

The chain links TRBV5-5 to TRBJ1-4; maybe TRBD1 (5 bases). Trimming pared 0 bases from V and 7 bases from J, leaving 13 bases between. The germline V gene has CDR1 SGHKS and CDR2 YYEKEE (reference sequence). The CDR3 spans 15 residues. CDR3 in DNA: TGTGCCAGCAGCTTGGCAGCAGGGCGGCGTGAAAAACTGTTTTTT. Translated, it gives CASSLAAGRREKLFF.

The chain joins TRBV12-5 to TRBJ2-7; 8 bases fit TRBD1. The CDR3 length is 14 residues. Germline loops: CDR1 LGHNT, CDR2 FRNRAP. The V gene end was trimmed by 7 bases and the J gene end by 6 bases; junction bases not matched to a gene: 11. The CDR3 is CASVGTGLASEQYF. CDR3 in DNA: TGTGCTAGTGTTGGGACAGGCCTTGCGTCCGAGCAGTACTTC.

Here the CDR3 DNA reads TGTGCCAGCAGCAAGGGGGACAGGGGGCAATTGAATTACACTGAAGCTTTCTTT. Translating gives CASSKGDRGQLNYTEAFF. The rearrangement joins TRBV21-1 to TRBJ1-1; the table's D call, TRBD1, has no DNA check behind it. TRBV21-1 corresponds to a pseudogene. The CDR3 is made up of 18 amino acids.